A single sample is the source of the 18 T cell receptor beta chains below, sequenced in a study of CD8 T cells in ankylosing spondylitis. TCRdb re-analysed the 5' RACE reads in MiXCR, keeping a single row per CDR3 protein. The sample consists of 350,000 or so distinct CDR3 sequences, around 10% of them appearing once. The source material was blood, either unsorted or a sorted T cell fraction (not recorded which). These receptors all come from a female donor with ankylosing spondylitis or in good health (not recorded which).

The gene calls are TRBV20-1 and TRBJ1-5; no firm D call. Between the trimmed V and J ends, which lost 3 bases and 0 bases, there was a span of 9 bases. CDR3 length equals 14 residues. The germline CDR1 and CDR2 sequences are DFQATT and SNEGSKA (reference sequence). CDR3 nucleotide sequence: TGCAGTGCTAGGAAGGGAAATAGCAATCAGCCCCAGCATTTT. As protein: CSARKGNSNQPQHF.

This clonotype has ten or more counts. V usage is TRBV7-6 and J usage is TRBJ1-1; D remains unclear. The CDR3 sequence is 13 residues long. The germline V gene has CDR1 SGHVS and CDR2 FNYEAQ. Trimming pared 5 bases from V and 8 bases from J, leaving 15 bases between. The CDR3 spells CASSQKLAAEAFF. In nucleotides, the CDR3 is TGTGCCAGCAGCCAAAAGTTGGCAGCAGAAGCTTTCTTT.

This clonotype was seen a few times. CDR3 in DNA: TGTGCCAGCAGCCCAACTCCGGGTGTCACCGGGGAGCTGTTTTTT. Translation gives CASSPTPGVTGELFF. The chain combines TRBV14 with TRBJ2-2; D not certain. Germline-derived CDR1 and CDR2 are SGHDN and FVKESK. The CDR3 has 15 residues. The ends were cut back, 4 bases at V and 4 bases at J, with 13 bases in the middle. The variable domain in full, with the rest retrieved from reference TRBV14 and TRBJ2-2, is EAGVTQFPSHSVIEKGQTVTLRCDPISGHDNLYWYRRVMGKEIKFLLHFVKESKQDESGMPNNRFLAERTGGTYSTLKVQPAELEDSGVYFCASSPTPGVTGELFFGEGSRLTVL.

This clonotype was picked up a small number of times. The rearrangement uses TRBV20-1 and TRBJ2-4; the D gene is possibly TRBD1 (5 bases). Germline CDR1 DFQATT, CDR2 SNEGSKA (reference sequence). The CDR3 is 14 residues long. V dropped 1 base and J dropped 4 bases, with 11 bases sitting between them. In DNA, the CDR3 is TGCAGTGCTAGAGGCCAGGGTTTGAAAAACATTCAGTACTTC. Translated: CSARGQGLKNIQYF.

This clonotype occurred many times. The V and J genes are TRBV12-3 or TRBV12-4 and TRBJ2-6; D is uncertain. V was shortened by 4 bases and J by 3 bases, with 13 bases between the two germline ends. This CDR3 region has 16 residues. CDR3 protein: CASSYGSAVGANVLTF. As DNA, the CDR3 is TGTGCCAGCAGTTACGGGTCGGCAGTTGGGGCCAACGTCCTGACTTTC.

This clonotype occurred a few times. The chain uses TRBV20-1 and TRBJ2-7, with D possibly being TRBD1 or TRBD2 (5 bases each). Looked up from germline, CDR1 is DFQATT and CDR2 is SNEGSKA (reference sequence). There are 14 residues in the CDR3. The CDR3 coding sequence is TGCAGACCTTCCCGGGACGGAACGTCGATGGAGCAGTACTTC. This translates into CRPSRDGTSMEQYF.

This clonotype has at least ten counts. CDR3 sequence reads: CASSLTAAPTDTQYF. The CDR3 DNA reads TGTGCCAGCAGCCTAACAGCGGCACCCACAGATACGCAGTATTTT. The V gene is TRBV9, the J gene TRBJ2-3, with D maybe TRBD2 (5 bases). The length of the CDR3 is 15 residues. Germline loops: CDR1 SGDLS, CDR2 YYNGEE. Between the trimmed V and J ends, which lost 4 bases and 2 bases, there was a span of 14 bases.

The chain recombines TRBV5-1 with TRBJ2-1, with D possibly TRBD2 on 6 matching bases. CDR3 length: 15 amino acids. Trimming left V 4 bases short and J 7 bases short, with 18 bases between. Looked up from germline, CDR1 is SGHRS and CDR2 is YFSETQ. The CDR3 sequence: CASSTGTPSVNEQFF. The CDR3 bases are TGCGCCAGCAGCACCGGGACTCCCAGTGTGAATGAGCAGTTCTTC. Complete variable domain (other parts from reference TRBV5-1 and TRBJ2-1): KAGVTQTPRYLIKTRGQQVTLSCSPISGHRSVSWYQQTPGQGLQFLFEYFSETQRNKGNFPGRFSGRQFSNSRSEMNVSTLELGDSALYLCASSTGTPSVNEQFFGPGTRLTVL.

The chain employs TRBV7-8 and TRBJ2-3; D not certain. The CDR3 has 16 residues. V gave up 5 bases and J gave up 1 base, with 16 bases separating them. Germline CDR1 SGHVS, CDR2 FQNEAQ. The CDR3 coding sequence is TGTGCCAGCAGCATCGCACCTACCCCTGGCACAGATACGCAGTATTTT. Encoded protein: CASSIAPTPGTDTQYF.

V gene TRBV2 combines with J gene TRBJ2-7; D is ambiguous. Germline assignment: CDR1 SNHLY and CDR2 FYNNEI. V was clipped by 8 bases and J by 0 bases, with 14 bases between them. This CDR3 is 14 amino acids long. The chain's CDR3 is CASGVGRSSYEQYF. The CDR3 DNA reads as TGTGCCAGCGGGGTGGGTCGCAGCTCCTACGAGCAGTACTTC.

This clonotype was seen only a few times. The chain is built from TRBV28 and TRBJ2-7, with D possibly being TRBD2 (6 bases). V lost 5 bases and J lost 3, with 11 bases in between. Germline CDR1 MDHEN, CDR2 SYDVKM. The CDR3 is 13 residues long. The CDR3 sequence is CASSRDFLYEQYF. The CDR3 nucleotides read TGTGCCAGCAGTAGGGACTTCCTCTACGAGCAGTACTTC.

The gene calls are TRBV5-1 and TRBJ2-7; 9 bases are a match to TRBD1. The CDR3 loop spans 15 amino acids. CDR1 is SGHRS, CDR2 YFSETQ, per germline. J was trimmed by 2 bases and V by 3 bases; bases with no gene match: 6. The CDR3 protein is CASSSTGGTTYEQYF. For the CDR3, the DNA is TGCGCCAGCAGCTCGACAGGGGGGACCACCTACGAGCAGTACTTC.

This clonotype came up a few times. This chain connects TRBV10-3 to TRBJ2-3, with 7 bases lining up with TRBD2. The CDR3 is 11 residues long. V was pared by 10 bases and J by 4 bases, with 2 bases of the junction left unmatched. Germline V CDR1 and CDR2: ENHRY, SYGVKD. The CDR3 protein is CANGGSDTQYF. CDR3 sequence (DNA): TGTGCCAACGGGGGGTCAGATACGCAGTATTTT.

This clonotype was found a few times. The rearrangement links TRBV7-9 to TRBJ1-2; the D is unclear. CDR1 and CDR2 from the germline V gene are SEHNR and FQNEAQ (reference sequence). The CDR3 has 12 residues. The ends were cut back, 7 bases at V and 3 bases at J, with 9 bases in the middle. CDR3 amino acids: CASNHEDYGYTF. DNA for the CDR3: TGTGCCAGCAACCATGAGGACTATGGCTACACCTTC.

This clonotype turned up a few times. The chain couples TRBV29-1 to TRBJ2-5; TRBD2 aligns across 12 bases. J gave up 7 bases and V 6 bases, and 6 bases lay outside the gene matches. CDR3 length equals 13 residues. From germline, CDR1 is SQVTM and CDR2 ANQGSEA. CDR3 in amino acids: CSVLAGGSTTQYF. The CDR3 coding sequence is TGCAGCGTACTAGCGGGGGGTTCGACGACCCAGTACTTC.

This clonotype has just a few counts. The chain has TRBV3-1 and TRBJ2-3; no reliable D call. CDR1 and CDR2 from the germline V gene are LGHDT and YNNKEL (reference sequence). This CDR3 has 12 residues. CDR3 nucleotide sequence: TGTGTCACATTCGCCGGAACAGATACGCAGTATTTT. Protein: CVTFAGTDTQYF.

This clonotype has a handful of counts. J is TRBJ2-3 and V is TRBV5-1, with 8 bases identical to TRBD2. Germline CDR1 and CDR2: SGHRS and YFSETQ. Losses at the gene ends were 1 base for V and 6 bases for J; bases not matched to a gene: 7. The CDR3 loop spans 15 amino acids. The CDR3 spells CASSLSPTSADTQYF. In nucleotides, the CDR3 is TGCGCCAGCAGCTTGTCGCCGACTAGCGCGGATACGCAGTATTTT.

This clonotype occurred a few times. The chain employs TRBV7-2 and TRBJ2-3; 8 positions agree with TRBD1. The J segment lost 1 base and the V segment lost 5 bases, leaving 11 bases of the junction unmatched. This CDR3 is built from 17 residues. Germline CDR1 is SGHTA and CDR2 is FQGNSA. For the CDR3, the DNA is TGTGCCAGCAGCCTGACGAACCAGGGGGCGGGCACAGATACGCAGTATTTT. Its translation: CASSLTNQGAGTDTQYF.